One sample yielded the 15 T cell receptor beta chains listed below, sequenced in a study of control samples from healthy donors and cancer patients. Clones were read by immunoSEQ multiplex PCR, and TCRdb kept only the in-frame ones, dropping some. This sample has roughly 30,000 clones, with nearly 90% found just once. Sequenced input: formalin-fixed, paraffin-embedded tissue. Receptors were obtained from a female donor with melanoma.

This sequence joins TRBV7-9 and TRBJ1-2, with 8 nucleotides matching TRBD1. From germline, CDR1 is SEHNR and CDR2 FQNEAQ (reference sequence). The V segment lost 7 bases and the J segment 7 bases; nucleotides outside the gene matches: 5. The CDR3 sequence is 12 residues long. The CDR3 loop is CASNTGGPGYTF. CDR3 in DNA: TGTGCCAGCAACACAGGGGGGCCTGGCTACACCTTC.

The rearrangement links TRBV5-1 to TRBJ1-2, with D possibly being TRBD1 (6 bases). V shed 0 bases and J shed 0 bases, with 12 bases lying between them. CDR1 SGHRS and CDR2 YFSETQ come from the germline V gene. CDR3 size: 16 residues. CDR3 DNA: TGCGCCAGCAGCTTGGATGGACAGCCGACTAACTATGGCTACACCTTC. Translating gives CASSLDGQPTNYGYTF.

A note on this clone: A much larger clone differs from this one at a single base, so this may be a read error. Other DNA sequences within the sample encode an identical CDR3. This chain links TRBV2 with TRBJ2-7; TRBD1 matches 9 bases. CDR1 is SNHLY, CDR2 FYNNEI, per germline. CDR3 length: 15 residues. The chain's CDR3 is CASNPLDRGEYEQYF. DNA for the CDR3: TGTGCTAGCAACCCCTTGGACAGGGGAGAGTACGAGCAGTACTTC.

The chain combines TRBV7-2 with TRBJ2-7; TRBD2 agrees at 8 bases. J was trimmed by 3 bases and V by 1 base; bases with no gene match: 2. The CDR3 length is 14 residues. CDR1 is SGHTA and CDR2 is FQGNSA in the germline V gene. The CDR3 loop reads CASSLGTSFYEQYF. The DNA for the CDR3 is TGTGCCAGCAGCTTAGGGACTAGCTTCTACGAGCAGTACTTC.

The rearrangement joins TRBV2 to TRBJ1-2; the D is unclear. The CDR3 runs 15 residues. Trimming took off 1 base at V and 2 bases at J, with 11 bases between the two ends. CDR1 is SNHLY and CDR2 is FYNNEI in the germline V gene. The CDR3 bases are TGTGCCAGCAGTGAAGGAAGAACAGCAAACTATGGCTACACCTTC. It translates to CASSEGRTANYGYTF.

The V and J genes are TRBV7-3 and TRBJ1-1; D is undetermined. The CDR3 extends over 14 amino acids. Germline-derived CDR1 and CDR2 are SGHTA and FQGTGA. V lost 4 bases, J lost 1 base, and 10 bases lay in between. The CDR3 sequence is CASSSAGWNTEAFF. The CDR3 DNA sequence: TGTGCCAGCAGCTCCGCGGGATGGAACACTGAAGCTTTCTTT. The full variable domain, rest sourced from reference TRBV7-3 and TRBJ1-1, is GAGVSQTPSNKVTEKGKYVELRCDPISGHTALYWYRQSLGQGPEFLIYFQGTGAADDSGLPNDRFFAVRPEGSVSTLKIQRTERGDSAVYLCASSSAGWNTEAFFGQGTRLTVV.

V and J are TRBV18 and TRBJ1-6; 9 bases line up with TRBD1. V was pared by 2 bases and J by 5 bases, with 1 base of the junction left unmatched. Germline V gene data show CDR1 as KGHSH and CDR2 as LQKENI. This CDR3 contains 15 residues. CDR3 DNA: TGTGCCAGCTCACCAGGGACAGGGAATAATTCACCCCTCCACTTT. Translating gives CASSPGTGNNSPLHF.

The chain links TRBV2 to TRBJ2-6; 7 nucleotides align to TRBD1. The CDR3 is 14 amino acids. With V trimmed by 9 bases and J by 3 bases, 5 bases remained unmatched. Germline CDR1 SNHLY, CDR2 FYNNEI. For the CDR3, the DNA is TGTGCCAGTAAGGGGACAGTTGGGGCCAACGTCCTGACTTTC. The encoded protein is CASKGTVGANVLTF.

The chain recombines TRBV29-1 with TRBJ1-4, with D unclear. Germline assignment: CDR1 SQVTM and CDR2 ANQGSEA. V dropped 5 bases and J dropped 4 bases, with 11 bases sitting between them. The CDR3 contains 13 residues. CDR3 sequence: CSVLTASNEKLFF. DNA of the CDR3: TGCAGCGTTCTAACAGCGAGTAATGAAAAACTGTTTTTT.

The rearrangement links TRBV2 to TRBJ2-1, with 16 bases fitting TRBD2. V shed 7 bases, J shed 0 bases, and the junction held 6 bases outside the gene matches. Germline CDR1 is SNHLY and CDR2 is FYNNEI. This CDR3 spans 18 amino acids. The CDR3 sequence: CASIGTSGRASSYNEQFF. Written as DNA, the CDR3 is TGTGCCAGCATAGGGACTAGCGGGAGGGCCAGCTCCTACAATGAGCAGTTCTTC.

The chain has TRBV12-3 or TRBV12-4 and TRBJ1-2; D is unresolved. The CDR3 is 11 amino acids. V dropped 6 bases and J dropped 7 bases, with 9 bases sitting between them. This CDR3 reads CASSYTSGYTF. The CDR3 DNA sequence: TGTGCCAGCAGCTACACCAGTGGCTACACCTTC.

As DNA, the CDR3 is TGCGCCAGCGGATGGACTAGCGGGAGCTCCGGGGAGCTGTTTTTT. Translating it yields CASGWTSGSSGELFF. This rearrangement joins TRBV10-2 to TRBJ2-2; 13 positions agree with TRBD2. After removal of 8 bases from V and 6 bases from J, the junction contained 6 bases not matched to a gene. This CDR3 is 15 amino acids long. The germline V gene encodes CDR1 WSHSY and CDR2 SAAADI.

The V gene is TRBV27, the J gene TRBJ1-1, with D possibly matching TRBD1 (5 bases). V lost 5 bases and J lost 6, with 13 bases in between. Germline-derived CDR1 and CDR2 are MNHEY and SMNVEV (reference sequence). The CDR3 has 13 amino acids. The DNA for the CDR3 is TGTGCCAGCAGTCCTTGGGGGGGGGCTGAAGCTTTCTTT. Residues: CASSPWGGAEAFF.

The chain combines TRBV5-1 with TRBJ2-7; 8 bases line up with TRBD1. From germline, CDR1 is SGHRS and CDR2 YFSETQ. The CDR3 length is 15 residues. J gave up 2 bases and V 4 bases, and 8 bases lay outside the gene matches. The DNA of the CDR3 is TGCGCCAGCAGCCAGGGGGCGGCCGGACCCTACGAGCAGTACTTC. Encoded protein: CASSQGAAGPYEQYF.

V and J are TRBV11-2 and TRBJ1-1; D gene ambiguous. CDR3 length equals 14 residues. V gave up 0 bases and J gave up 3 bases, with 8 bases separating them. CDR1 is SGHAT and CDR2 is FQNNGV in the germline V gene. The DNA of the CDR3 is TGTGCCAGCAGCTTAGATCCGACGGACACTGAAGCTTTCTTT. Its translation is CASSLDPTDTEAFF.